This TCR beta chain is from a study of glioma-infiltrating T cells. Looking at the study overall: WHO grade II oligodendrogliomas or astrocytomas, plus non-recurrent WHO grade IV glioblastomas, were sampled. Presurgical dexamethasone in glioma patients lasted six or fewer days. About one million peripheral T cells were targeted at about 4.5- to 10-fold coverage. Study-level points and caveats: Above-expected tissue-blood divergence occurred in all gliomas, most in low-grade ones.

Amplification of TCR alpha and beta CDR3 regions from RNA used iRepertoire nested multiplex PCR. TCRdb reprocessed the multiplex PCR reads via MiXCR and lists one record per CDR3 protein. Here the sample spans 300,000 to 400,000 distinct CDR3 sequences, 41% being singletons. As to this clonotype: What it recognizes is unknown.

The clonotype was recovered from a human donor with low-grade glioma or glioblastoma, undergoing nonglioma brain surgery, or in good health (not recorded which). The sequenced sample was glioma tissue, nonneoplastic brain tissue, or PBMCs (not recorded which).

The CDR3 DNA reads TGTGCCAGCAGTTACCAGATTTTTGTGGGAGGGCAGGTCACTGGGGAGCTGTTTTTT. This codes for CASSYQIFVGGQVTGELFF. The J gene is TRBJ2-2, the V gene TRBV6-5; TRBD2 matches 7 bases. This CDR3 contains 19 residues. The V gene end was trimmed by 2 bases and the J gene end by 8 bases; junction bases not matched to a gene: 20. Germline V gene sequence: CDR1 MNHEY, CDR2 SVGAGI.